The clone carrying this T cell receptor (beta chain) was seen a few times. What it binds is not known. The data stem from a study of T cells after yellow fever vaccination. The V end lost 0 bases, the J end lost 0 bases, and 9 bases lay between the germline ends. CDR1 is MNHEY and CDR2 is SVGAGI in the germline V gene. This CDR3 is built from 15 residues. The TCR cDNA carried a universal primer site and UMIs from 5'RACE template switching. TCRdb processed the 5' RACE reads anew with MiXCR; each CDR3 protein has one entry. Here the sample spans 360,000 or so distinct CDR3 sequences, 11% being singletons. Study-wide results and limits: A small proportion of clonotypes was detected in both the CD4 and CD8 compartments. One caveat is that FACS-sorted repertoires could contain abundant clonotypes contaminating from the bulk population. Re-detected after boosting: most primary clones, 96% of CD4 and roughly 90% of CD8.

The chain combines TRBV6-5 with TRBJ2-7; a weak D match, TRBD2 (6 bases). The sequences come from PBMCs, collected on the day of the first yellow fever vaccination. The TCR originated in a young man who received the YFV17D yellow fever vaccine. The CDR3, as DNA: TGTGCCAGCAGTTACTCGGAGGGAAGCTCCTACGAGCAGTACTTC. The encoded protein is CASSYSEGSSYEQYF.